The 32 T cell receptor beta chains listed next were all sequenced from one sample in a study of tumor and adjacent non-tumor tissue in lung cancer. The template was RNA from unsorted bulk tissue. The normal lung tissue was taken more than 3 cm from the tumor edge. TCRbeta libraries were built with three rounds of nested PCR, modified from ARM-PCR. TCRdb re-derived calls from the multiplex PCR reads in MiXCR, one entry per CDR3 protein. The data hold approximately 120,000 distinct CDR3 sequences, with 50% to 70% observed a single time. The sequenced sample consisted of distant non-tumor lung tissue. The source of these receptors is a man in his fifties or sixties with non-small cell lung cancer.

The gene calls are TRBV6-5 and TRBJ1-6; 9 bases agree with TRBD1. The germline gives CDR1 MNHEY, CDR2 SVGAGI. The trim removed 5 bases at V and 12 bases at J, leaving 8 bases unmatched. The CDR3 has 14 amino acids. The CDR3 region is CASSKYRGRLPLHF. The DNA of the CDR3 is TGTGCCAGCAGTAAGTACAGGGGGCGTTTACCCCTCCACTTT.

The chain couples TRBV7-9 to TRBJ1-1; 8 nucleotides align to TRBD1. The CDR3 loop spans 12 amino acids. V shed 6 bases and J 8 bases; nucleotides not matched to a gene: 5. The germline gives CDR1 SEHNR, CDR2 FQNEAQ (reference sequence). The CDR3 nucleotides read TGTGCCAGCAGAGCCGACAGGGGAGAAGCTTTCTTT. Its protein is CASRADRGEAFF.

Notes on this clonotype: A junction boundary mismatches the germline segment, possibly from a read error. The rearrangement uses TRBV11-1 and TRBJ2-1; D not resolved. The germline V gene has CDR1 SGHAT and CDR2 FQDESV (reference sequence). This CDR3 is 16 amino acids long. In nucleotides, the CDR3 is TGTGCCACCAGCAAACAGTCTCCGAGCTCCCACAATGAGCAGTTCTTC. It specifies CATSKQSPSSHNEQFF.

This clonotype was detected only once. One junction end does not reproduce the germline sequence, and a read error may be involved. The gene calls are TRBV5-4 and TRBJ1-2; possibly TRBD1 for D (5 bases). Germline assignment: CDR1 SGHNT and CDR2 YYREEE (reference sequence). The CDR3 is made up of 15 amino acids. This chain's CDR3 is CANSLGDASFRGYTF. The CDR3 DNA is TGCGCCAACAGCTTGGGGGACGCCAGTTTTCGGGGCTACACCTTC.

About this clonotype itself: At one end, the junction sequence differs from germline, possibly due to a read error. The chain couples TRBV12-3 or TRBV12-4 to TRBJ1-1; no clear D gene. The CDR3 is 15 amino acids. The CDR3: CASSRTVGDSTGAFF. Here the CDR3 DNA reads TGTGCCAGCAGCCGAACAGTGGGCGATAGCACTGGAGCTTTCTTT.

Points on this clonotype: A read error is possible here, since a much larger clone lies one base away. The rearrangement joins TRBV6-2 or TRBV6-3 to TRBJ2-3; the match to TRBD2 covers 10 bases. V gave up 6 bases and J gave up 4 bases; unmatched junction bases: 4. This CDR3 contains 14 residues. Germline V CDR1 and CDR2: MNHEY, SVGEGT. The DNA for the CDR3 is TGTGCCAGCAGCTTAGCGGGAGGAGCAGATACGCAGTATTTT. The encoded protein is CASSLAGGADTQYF.

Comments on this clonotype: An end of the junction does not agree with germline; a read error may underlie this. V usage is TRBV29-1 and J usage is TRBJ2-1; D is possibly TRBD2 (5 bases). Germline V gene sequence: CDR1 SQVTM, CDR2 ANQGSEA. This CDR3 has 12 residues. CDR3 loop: CSAGETYDEQFF. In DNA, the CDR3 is TGCAGCGCTGGGGAGACCTACGATGAGCAGTTCTTC.

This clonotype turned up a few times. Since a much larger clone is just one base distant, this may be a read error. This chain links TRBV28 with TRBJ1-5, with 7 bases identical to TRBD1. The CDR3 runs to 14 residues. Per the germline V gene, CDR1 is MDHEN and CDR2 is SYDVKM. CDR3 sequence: CASSFQGGNHPQHF. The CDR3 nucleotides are TGTGCCAGCAGTTTTCAAGGGGGCAATCACCCCCAGCATTTT.

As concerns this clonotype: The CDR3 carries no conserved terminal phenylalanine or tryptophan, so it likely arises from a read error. In DNA, the CDR3 is TGCAGTGCGGGACAGGGAACGGGTGGCTACACCTCC. The encoded protein is CSAGQGTGGYTS. The gene calls are TRBV20-1 and TRBJ1-2, with TRBD1 identical over 9 bases. Per germline, CDR1 DFQATT and CDR2 SNEGSKA (reference sequence). This CDR3 has 12 residues. With 6 bases clipped from V and 7 bases from J, the junction kept 6 bases outside the gene matches.

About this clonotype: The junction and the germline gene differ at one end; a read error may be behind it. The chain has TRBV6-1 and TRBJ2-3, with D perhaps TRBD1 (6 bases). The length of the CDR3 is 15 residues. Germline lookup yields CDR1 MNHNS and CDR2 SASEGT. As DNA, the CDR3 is TGTGCCAGCAGGGGGCGTGGAATCAGGACAGATACGCAGTGTTTT. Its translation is CASRGRGIRTDTQCF.

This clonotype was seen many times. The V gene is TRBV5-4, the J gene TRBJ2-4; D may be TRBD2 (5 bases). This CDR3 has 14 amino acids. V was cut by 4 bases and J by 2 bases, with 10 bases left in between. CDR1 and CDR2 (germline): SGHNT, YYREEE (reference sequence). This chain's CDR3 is CASSPRGSKNIQYF. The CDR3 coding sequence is TGTGCCAGCAGCCCTCGCGGGTCCAAAAACATTCAGTACTTC. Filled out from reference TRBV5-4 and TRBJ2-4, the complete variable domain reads ETGVTQSPTHLIKTRGQQVTLRCSSQSGHNTVSWYQQALGQGPQFIFQYYREEENGRGNFPPRFSGLQFPNYSSELNVNALELDDSALYLCASSPRGSKNIQYFGAGTRLSVL.

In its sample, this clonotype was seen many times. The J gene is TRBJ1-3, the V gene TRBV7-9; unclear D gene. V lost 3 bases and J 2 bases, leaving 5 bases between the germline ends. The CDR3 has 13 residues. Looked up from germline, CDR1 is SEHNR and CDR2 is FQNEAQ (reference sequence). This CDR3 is CASSLAAGNTIYF. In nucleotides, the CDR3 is TGTGCCAGCAGCTTGGCGGCTGGAAACACCATATATTTT.

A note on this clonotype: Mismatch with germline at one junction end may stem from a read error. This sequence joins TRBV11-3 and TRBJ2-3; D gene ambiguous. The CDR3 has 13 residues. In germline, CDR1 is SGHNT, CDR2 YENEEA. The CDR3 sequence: CARSLVGEDTQYF. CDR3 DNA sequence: TGTGCCCGCAGCTTAGTTGGCGAAGATACGCAATATTTT.

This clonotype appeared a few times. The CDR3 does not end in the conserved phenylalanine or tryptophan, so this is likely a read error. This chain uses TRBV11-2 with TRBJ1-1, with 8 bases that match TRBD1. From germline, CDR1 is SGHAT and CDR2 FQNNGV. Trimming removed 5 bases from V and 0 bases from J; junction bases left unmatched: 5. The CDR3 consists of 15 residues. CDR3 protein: CASSTSTGVNTEAFS. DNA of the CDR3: TGTGCCAGCAGCACCTCGACAGGGGTGAACACTGAAGCTTTCTCT.

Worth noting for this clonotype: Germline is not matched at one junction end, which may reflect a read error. The CDR3 DNA reads as TGTGCCAGTAGCGGACATAGCATCTTTGGCTGCACCTTC. This encodes CASSGHSIFGCTF. This chain links TRBV5-5 with TRBJ1-2; TRBD1 might be the D (5 bases). The germline CDR1 and CDR2 sequences are SGHKS and YYEKEE (reference sequence). This CDR3 has 13 residues.

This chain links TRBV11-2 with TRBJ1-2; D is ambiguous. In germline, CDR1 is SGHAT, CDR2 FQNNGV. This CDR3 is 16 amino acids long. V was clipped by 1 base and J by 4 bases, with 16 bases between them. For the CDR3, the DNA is TGTGCCAGCAGCTTAGCAGATGGGGAGGCGGTCTATGGCTACACCTTC. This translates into CASSLADGEAVYGYTF.

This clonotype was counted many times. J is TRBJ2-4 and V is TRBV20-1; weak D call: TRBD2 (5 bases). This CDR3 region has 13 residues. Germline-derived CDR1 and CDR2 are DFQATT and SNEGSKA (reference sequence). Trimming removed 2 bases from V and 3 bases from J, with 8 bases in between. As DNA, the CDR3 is TGCAGTGCTAGAATCCGGGGCAAAAACATTCAGTACTTC. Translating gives CSARIRGKNIQYF.

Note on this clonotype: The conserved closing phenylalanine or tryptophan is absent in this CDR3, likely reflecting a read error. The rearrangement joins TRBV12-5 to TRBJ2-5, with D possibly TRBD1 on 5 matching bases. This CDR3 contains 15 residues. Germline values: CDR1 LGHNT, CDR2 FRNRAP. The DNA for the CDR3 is TGTGCCAGTGCTTCGGCCAGGACACCCCAAGAGACCCAGTACCTC. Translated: CASASARTPQETQYL.

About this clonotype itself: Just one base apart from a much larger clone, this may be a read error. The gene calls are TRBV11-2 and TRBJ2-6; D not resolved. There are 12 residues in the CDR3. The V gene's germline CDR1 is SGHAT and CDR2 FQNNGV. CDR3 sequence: CASTSWANVLAF. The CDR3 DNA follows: TGTGCCAGCACCTCGTGGGCCAACGTCCTGGCTTTC.

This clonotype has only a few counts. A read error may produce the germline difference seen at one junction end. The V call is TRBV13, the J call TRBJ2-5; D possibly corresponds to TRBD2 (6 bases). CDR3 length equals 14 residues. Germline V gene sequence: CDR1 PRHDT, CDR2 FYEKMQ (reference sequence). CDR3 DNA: TGTGCCAGTAGCCTCTTTACGACACGGGAGACCAAGTACTTC. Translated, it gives CASSLFTTRETKYF. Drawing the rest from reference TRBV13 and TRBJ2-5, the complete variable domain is AAGVIQSPRHLIKEKRETATLKCYPIPRHDTVYWYQQGPGQDPQFLISFYEKMQSDKGSIPDRFSAQQFSDYHSELNMSSLELGDSALYFCASSLFTTRETKYFGPGTRLLVL.

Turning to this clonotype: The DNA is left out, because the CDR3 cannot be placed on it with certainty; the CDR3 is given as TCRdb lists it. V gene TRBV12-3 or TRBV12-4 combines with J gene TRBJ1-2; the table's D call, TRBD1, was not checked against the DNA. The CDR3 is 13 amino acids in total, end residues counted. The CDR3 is CASSRQGYYGCTF.

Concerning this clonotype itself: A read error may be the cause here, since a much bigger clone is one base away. The CDR3 nucleotides read TGTGACAGCAGTCGGGGTTTCAGCTCCTACGAGCAGTACTTC. It is translated as CDSSRGFSSYEQYF. The chain carries TRBV6-1 and TRBJ2-7; possible D gene TRBD2, 5 bases. This CDR3 is built from 14 residues. Germline CDR1 MNHNS, CDR2 SASEGT.

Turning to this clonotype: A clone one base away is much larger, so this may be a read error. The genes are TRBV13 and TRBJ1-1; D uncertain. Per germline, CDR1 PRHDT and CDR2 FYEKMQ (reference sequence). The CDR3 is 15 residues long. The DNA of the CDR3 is TGTGCCTGCAGCACCCCTGACACGCTGAACACTGAAGCTTTCTTT. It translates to CACSTPDTLNTEAFF.

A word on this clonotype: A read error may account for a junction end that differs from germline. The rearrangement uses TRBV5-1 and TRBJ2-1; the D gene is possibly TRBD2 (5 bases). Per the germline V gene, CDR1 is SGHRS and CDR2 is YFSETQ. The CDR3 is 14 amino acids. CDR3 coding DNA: TGCGCCAGCAGCTTCGGACTTTCCTACAATGAGCAGCTCTTC. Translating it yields CASSFGLSYNEQLF.

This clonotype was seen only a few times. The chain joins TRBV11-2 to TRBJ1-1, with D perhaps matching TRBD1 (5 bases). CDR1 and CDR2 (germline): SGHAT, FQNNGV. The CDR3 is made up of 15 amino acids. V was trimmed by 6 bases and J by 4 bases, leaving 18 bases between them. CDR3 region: CASSPPWGGTTEAFF. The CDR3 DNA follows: TGTGCCAGCAGTCCCCCCTGGGGCGGTACCACTGAAGCTTTCTTT.

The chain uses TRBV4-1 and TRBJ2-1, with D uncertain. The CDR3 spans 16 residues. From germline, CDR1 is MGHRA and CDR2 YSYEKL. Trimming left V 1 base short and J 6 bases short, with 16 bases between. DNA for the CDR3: TGCGCCAGCAGCCAAGTTCAAGGGCGAACGGGCAATGAGCAGTTCTTC. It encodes CASSQVQGRTGNEQFF.

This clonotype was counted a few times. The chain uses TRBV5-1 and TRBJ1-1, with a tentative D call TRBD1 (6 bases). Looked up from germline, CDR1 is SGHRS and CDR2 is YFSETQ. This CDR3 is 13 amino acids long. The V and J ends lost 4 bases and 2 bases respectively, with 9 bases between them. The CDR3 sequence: CASSRQANTEAFF. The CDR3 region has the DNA TGCGCCAGCAGCCGACAGGCTAACACTGAAGCTTTCTTT.

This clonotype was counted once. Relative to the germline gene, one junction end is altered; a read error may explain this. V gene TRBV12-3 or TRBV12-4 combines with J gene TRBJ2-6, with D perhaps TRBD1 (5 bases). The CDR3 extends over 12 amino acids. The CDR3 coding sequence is TGTGCCAGCAGTTCTGGGGCTAACGTCCTGAATTTC. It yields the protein CASSSGANVLNF.

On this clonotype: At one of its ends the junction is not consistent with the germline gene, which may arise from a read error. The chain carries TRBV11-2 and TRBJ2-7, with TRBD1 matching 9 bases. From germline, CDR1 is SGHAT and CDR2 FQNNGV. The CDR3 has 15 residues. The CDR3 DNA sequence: TGTGCTAGCAGCACATCCGGGACAGGGCCCTACAAGCAGTACTTC. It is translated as CASSTSGTGPYKQYF.

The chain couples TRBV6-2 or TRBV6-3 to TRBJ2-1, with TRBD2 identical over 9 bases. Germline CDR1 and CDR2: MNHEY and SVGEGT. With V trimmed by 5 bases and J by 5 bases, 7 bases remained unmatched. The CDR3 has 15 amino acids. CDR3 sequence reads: CASSLSGRLNNEQFF. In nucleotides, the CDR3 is TGTGCCAGCAGTCTCAGCGGGAGGCTGAACAATGAGCAGTTCTTC.

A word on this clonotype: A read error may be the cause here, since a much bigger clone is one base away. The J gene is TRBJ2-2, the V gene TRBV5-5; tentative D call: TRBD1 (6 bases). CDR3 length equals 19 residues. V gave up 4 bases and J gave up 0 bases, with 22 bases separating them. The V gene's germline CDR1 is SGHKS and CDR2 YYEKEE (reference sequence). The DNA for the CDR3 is TGTGCCAGCAGCCCCCACCGCCAGGGGTTGTCTGCGAACACCGGGGAGCTGTTTTTT. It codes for CASSPHRQGLSANTGELFF.

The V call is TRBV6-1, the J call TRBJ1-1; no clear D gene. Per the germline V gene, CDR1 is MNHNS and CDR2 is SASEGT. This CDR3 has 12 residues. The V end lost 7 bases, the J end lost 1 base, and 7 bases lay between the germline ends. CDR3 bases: TGTGCCAGCATGAATCAGAACACTGAAGCTTTCTTT. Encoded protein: CASMNQNTEAFF.